Presented here are 12 T cell receptor beta chains from one specimen sequenced in a study of CD8 T cells in Susac syndrome. RNA was extracted with the RNeasy kit, and a quantity of about 0.45 to 1 ug was reverse transcribed using random hexamers. In TCRdb, the immunoSEQ multiplex PCR reads were re-called with MiXCR into one record per CDR3 protein. The data hold 170,000 or so distinct CDR3 sequences, with roughly 94% observed a single time. Sequencing used CD4+ T cells from PBMCs. These receptors were taken from a human donor with Susac syndrome.

The CDR3 coding sequence is TGCAGTGCTAGAGATTATGGGAGCTCCTACGAGCAGTACTTC. This translates into CSARDYGSSYEQYF. The chain couples TRBV20-1 to TRBJ2-7, with D maybe TRBD2 (5 bases). V was shortened by 0 bases and J by 0 bases, with 9 bases between the two germline ends. Germline assignment: CDR1 DFQATT and CDR2 SNEGSKA (reference sequence). CDR3 length: 14 residues.

The V gene is TRBV6-1, the J gene TRBJ1-5; 9 bases line up with TRBD1. Germline CDR1 is MNHNS and CDR2 is SASEGT. This CDR3 region has 15 residues. V trimming: 4 bases; J trimming: 7 bases; junction bases outside the gene matches: 8. CDR3 in amino acids: CASSANRGRGQPQHF. The CDR3 region has the DNA TGTGCCAGCAGTGCAAACAGGGGGCGCGGACAGCCCCAGCATTTT.

This chain connects TRBV10-3 to TRBJ2-1; TRBD1 is a possible D gene (5 bases). The germline V gene encodes CDR1 ENHRY and CDR2 SYGVKD. There are 14 residues in the CDR3. V was shortened by 0 bases and J by 5 bases, with 8 bases between the two germline ends. CDR3 in DNA: TGTGCCATCAGTGAGTCGTCACAGGACAATGAGCAGTTCTTC. The encoded protein is CAISESSQDNEQFF.

CDR3 bases: TGTGCCTGGAGTGTACTCGGGGAGACCCAGTACTTC. Encoded protein: CAWSVLGETQYF. The genes are TRBV30 and TRBJ2-5; D is ambiguous. The V end lost 0 bases, the J end lost 5 bases, and 7 bases lay between the germline ends. This CDR3 region has 12 residues. Germline CDR1 is GTSNPN and CDR2 is SVGIG (reference sequence).

The V gene is TRBV27, the J gene TRBJ2-7; D gene uncertain. Deletions cut 6 bases from V and 0 bases from J, with 18 bases between. The CDR3 length is 16 residues. Germline V lookup: CDR1 MNHEY, CDR2 SMNVEV (reference sequence). The CDR3 sequence: CASSSWFRSSSYEQYF. For the CDR3, the DNA is TGTGCCAGCAGCTCGTGGTTCAGGAGCAGCTCCTACGAGCAGTACTTC.

The V and J genes are TRBV4-1 and TRBJ2-7; tentative D call: TRBD2 (6 bases). The V end lost 2 bases, the J end lost 2 bases, and 13 bases lay between the germline ends. Germline V gene lookup returns CDR1 MGHRA and CDR2 YSYEKL. There are 15 residues in the CDR3. The CDR3 reads CASSQTPAGTYEQYF. The DNA of the CDR3 is TGCGCCAGCAGCCAAACGCCAGCGGGCACCTACGAGCAGTACTTC.

This chain uses TRBV29-1 with TRBJ1-4, with a tentative D call TRBD1 (5 bases). The germline gives CDR1 SQVTM, CDR2 ANQGSEA. Deletions cut 6 bases from V and 3 bases from J, with 11 bases between. The CDR3 totals 13 residues. CDR3 nucleotide sequence: TGCAGCGTCTCGGGGCAACCTAATGAAAAACTGTTTTTT. Its translation: CSVSGQPNEKLFF.

V is TRBV4-1 and J is TRBJ2-1; either TRBD1 or TRBD2 may supply D (6 bases each). The CDR3 totals 15 residues. From germline, CDR1 is MGHRA and CDR2 YSYEKL. V was pared by 0 bases and J by 5 bases, with 11 bases between. CDR3 residues: CASSQEGGDDNEQFF. CDR3 DNA sequence: TGCGCCAGCAGCCAAGAGGGGGGCGATGACAATGAGCAGTTCTTC.

The rearrangement links TRBV20-1 to TRBJ1-2, with a weak D call TRBD1 (5 bases). Deletions cut 4 bases from V and 8 bases from J, with 17 bases between. Germline V CDR1 and CDR2: DFQATT, SNEGSKA (reference sequence). The CDR3 length is 13 residues. The CDR3 sequence: CSATSSGADGYTF. The CDR3, as DNA: TGCAGTGCTACGTCAAGCGGGGCTGACGGCTACACCTTC.

The chain links TRBV30 to TRBJ1-5, with 7 nucleotides matching TRBD1. V lost 2 bases and J lost 2; bases outside the gene matches: 3. This CDR3 is built from 14 residues. Germline V gene sequence: CDR1 GTSNPN, CDR2 SVGIG (reference sequence). In DNA form, the CDR3 reads TGTGCCTGGAGTTGGGACAGACGCAATCAGCCCCAGCATTTT. It encodes CAWSWDRRNQPQHF.

The chain has TRBV9 and TRBJ2-1, with a possible D match to TRBD2 (5 bases). From germline, CDR1 is SGDLS and CDR2 YYNGEE. Trimming took 2 bases from V and 9 from J, leaving 9 bases between them. The CDR3 has 12 residues. The CDR3 DNA sequence: TGTGCCAGCAGCGTGATAGCGTCTGAGCAGTTCTTC. Encoded protein: CASSVIASEQFF.

This clonotype was seen a single time. The V and J genes are TRBV3-1 and TRBJ2-1; D might be TRBD1 (6 bases). In germline, CDR1 is LGHDT, CDR2 YNNKEL (reference sequence). V was shortened by 4 bases and J by 4 bases, with 14 bases between the two germline ends. The CDR3 length is 15 residues. For the CDR3, the DNA is TGTGCCAGCAGCCCCCAACCGGGACAATACAATGAGCAGTTCTTC. Its translation: CASSPQPGQYNEQFF.